This record looks at one T cell receptor beta chain sequence and its context. These data are taken from a study of blood T cell repertoires in COVID-19. Study in general: PBMCs, B-cell-depleted T cells, or T cells were the source of the cDNA or gDNA that made up the material.

Generated by immunoSEQ multiplex PCR, the TCRdb table keeps only in-frame clones and is missing some. The table has roughly 200,000 clones, about 83% seen once. CDR1 is LNHDA and CDR2 is SQIVND in the germline V gene (reference sequence). The CDR3 covers 16 residues. With 1 base removed from V and 1 base from J, the gap between germline ends came to 12 bases. Sequenced: peripheral blood. This sequence originates from a person aged 65-85 years with COVID-19, enrolled during active disease. The genes are TRBV19 and TRBJ2-3, with D tentatively TRBD1 (7 bases). CDR3: CASSIVGGGGTDTQYF. DNA for the CDR3: TGTGCCAGTAGTATAGTCGGAGGGGGCGGCACAGATACGCAGTATTTT.